The 30 T cell receptor beta chains below all came from one sample that was sequenced in a study of blood T cell repertoires in COVID-19. Profiling relied on immunoSEQ multiplex PCR, and the TCRdb table lists in-frame clones only, not all of them. Here the sample spans approximately 140,000 clones, around nine tenths being singletons. The sequenced material came from peripheral blood. These receptors originate from a man aged 65 to 85 with active COVID-19.

V gene TRBV29-1 combines with J gene TRBJ1-1; D is undetermined. Germline V gene sequence: CDR1 SQVTM, CDR2 ANQGSEA. CDR3 length: 12 residues. The ends were cut back, 7 bases at V and 1 base at J, with 10 bases in the middle. Here the CDR3 reads CSALYQNTEAFF. CDR3 nucleotides: TGCAGCGCTCTATACCAGAACACTGAAGCTTTCTTT.

The CDR3 nucleotides read TGTGCCAGCAGCAAAGAAAGTCGACAGGGCATAACGCGGGAAAGCTCCTACGAGCAGTACTTC. This translates into CASSKESRQGITRESSYEQYF. The rearrangement uses TRBV21-1 and TRBJ2-7; TRBD1 is the table's D call, not checked against the DNA. TRBV21-1 is shown as a pseudogene. This CDR3 is 21 amino acids long.

This chain links TRBV12-5 with TRBJ1-1; no reliable D call. Trimming left V 6 bases short and J 4 bases short, with 15 bases between. Per germline, CDR1 LGHNT and CDR2 FRNRAP. The CDR3 has 14 residues. The CDR3 region has the DNA TGTGCTAGTGGCCCCAAATGGGCGTTCACTGAAGCTTTCTTT. It codes for CASGPKWAFTEAFF.

The V call is TRBV13, the J call TRBJ2-2; 8 bases fit TRBD1. The junction had 7 bases not matched to a gene; V was cut back by 2 bases and J by 2 bases. The CDR3 sequence is 17 residues long. Germline loops: CDR1 PRHDT, CDR2 FYEKMQ (reference sequence). In DNA, the CDR3 is TGTGCCAGCAGCTTACTTTTGACAGGGGATAACACCGGGGAGCTGTTTTTT. Encoded protein: CASSLLLTGDNTGELFF.

This clone was detected a few times. The chain carries TRBV11-1 and TRBJ2-7, with 7 bases that match TRBD1. Germline assignment: CDR1 SGHAT and CDR2 FQDESV (reference sequence). Trimming took 4 bases from V and 2 from J; bases not matched to a gene: 11. The CDR3 sequence is 16 residues long. The chain's CDR3 is CASSSKQGSLTYEQYF. The CDR3 DNA is TGTGCCAGCAGCTCCAAACAGGGGTCTCTTACCTACGAGCAGTACTTC.

The DNA of the CDR3 is TGTGCCAGCAGCTTCCCACAAAGCGGTCCGGGCGAGCAGTACTTC. Encoded protein: CASSFPQSGPGEQYF. The rearrangement uses TRBV6-2 or TRBV6-3 and TRBJ2-7; weak D call: TRBD2 (5 bases). CDR1 is MNHEY, CDR2 SVGEGT, per germline. Trimming stripped 6 bases from V and 6 bases from J, with 21 bases between. This CDR3 comprises 15 residues.

The chain joins TRBV11-2 to TRBJ2-7; TRBD1 is a possible D gene (5 bases). Germline CDR1 and CDR2: SGHAT and FQNNGV. Trimming cost V 5 bases and J 2 bases, with 16 bases left between them. The CDR3 spans 15 residues. CDR3 nucleotide sequence: TGTGCCAGCAGCGATGACAGTTTGCCGGCCTACGAGCAGTACTTC. Translated, it gives CASSDDSLPAYEQYF.

The V and J genes are TRBV4-1 and TRBJ1-5; 8 nucleotides line up with TRBD1. The junction had 6 bases not matched to a gene; V was cut back by 2 bases and J by 6 bases. The V gene's germline CDR1 is MGHRA and CDR2 YSYEKL. CDR3 size: 15 residues. This chain's CDR3 is CASSQQGAQVQPQHF. CDR3 coding DNA: TGCGCCAGCAGCCAACAGGGGGCGCAGGTTCAGCCCCAGCATTTT.

The rearrangement uses TRBV24-1 and TRBJ2-1; TRBD1 agrees at 9 bases. CDR1 is KGHDR and CDR2 is SFDVKD in the germline V gene. The V and J ends lost 2 bases and 0 bases, in that order; junction bases with no gene match: 13. There are 20 residues in the CDR3. The chain's CDR3 is CATSDSWTGEGISSYNEQFF. CDR3 bases: TGTGCCACCAGTGATTCCTGGACAGGGGAGGGTATTAGCTCCTACAATGAGCAGTTCTTC.

The genes are TRBV3-1 (or the pseudogene TRBV3-2) and TRBJ1-2; D uncertain. Germline values: CDR1 LGHDT, CDR2 YNNKEL (reference sequence). Trimming shortened V by 0 bases and J by 10 bases, and 6 bases separated the two germline ends. The CDR3 sequence is 11 residues long. The DNA for the CDR3 is TGTGCCAGCAGCCAAGAACAGTCCTACACCTTC. This encodes CASSQEQSYTF.

V usage is TRBV5-8 and J usage is TRBJ1-5; 9 nucleotides align to TRBD1. Trimming removed 4 bases from V and 2 bases from J; junction bases left unmatched: 4. CDR1 SGHTS and CDR2 YDEGEE come from the germline V gene. The CDR3 is 15 amino acids. CDR3: CASSRRQGGNQPQHF. The DNA for the CDR3 is TGTGCCAGCAGCCGGAGACAGGGGGGCAATCAGCCCCAGCATTTT.

This sequence joins TRBV5-1 and TRBJ2-3; 7 bases match TRBD1. The CDR3 is 14 amino acids. J was trimmed by 4 bases and V by 4 bases; bases with no gene match: 6. Per germline, CDR1 SGHRS and CDR2 YFSETQ. The chain's CDR3 is CASSPDRAADTQYF. In DNA form, the CDR3 reads TGCGCCAGCAGCCCCGACAGGGCGGCAGATACGCAGTATTTT.

J is TRBJ2-3 and V is TRBV18; 8 bases line up with TRBD2. The V gene end was trimmed by 0 bases and the J gene end by 2 bases; junction bases not matched to a gene: 7. Looked up from germline, CDR1 is KGHSH and CDR2 is LQKENI. This CDR3 comprises 17 residues. This CDR3 reads CASSPPRPAGATDTQYF. CDR3 sequence (DNA): TGTGCCAGCTCACCACCGAGGCCAGCGGGAGCCACAGATACGCAGTATTTT.

The rearrangement links TRBV24-1 to TRBJ2-5; TRBD1 matches 7 bases. Germline V gene lookup returns CDR1 KGHDR and CDR2 SFDVKD. This CDR3 comprises 13 residues. V lost 6 bases to trimming and J lost 2 bases; unmatched junction nucleotides: 2. Here the CDR3 reads CATSSGQQETQYF. The CDR3 DNA reads as TGTGCCACCAGTTCGGGACAGCAAGAGACCCAGTACTTC.

Note on this clone: This CDR3 is also generated by other DNA sequences in the sample. The J gene is TRBJ1-1, the V gene TRBV7-9; 7 bases are shared with TRBD1. The germline gives CDR1 SEHNR, CDR2 FQNEAQ (reference sequence). Losses at the gene ends were 1 base for V and 0 bases for J; bases not matched to a gene: 2. The CDR3 is 15 residues long. The CDR3 loop is CASSLEQGLNTEAFF. DNA for the CDR3: TGTGCCAGCAGCTTAGAACAGGGGCTGAACACTGAAGCTTTCTTT.

This chain links TRBV6-5 with TRBJ2-5, with a weak D call TRBD2 (6 bases). Germline V CDR1 and CDR2: MNHEY, SVGAGI. The V gene lost 6 bases and the J gene lost 6 bases, with 17 bases spanning the gap. The CDR3 totals 14 residues. CDR3 DNA sequence: TGTGCCAGCAGGAGCGGGTGGGGTCGGCAGACCCAGTACTTC. This encodes CASRSGWGRQTQYF.

V gene TRBV4-3 combines with J gene TRBJ2-5; D is perhaps TRBD2 (6 bases). Germline V lookup: CDR1 LGHNA, CDR2 YSLEER. This CDR3 contains 16 residues. V dropped 3 bases and J dropped 2 bases, with 16 bases sitting between them. In DNA form, the CDR3 reads TGCGCCAGCAGCCAGGCCACAGGAGGGGCTCAAGAGACCCAGTACTTC. This encodes CASSQATGGAQETQYF.

The gene calls are TRBV7-9 and TRBJ2-3, with 9 bases matching TRBD2. Per the germline V gene, CDR1 is SEHNR and CDR2 is FQNEAQ (reference sequence). CDR3 size: 17 residues. V gave up 5 bases and J gave up 1 base; unmatched junction bases: 10. CDR3 loop: CASSPRLAGDRTDTQYF. The CDR3 bases are TGTGCCAGCAGCCCCCGTTTAGCGGGAGACCGCACAGATACGCAGTATTTT.

The V gene is TRBV6-6, the J gene TRBJ1-2; TRBD1 agrees at 8 bases. The CDR3 length is 14 residues. V shed 6 bases, J shed 7 bases, and the junction held 10 bases outside the gene matches. Germline V gives CDR1 MNHNY, CDR2 SVGAGI (reference sequence). The CDR3 is CASRGGQGDVGYTF. CDR3 in DNA: TGTGCCAGCAGGGGAGGACAGGGAGACGTTGGCTACACCTTC.

The J gene is TRBJ1-4, the V gene TRBV12-3 or TRBV12-4, with D unresolved. Trimming cost V 5 bases and J 4 bases, with 8 bases left between them. The CDR3 has 13 residues. Written as DNA, the CDR3 is TGTGCCAGCAGTGCGGAGTTTAATGAAAAACTGTTTTTT. It is translated as CASSAEFNEKLFF.

V is TRBV6-6 and J is TRBJ2-7; TRBD1 is a possible D gene (6 bases). This CDR3 has 15 amino acids. From germline, CDR1 is MNHNY and CDR2 SVGAGI (reference sequence). Deletions cut 6 bases from V and 1 base from J, with 16 bases between. DNA for the CDR3: TGTGCCAGCAGAGATCCGGGACATCGTTCCTACGAGCAGTACTTC. Translating it yields CASRDPGHRSYEQYF.

This chain uses TRBV7-8 with TRBJ1-4; 7 positions match TRBD1. V shed 5 bases and J 7 bases; nucleotides not matched to a gene: 10. The CDR3 is 15 amino acids. Germline V gene sequence: CDR1 SGHVS, CDR2 FQNEAQ. In DNA form, the CDR3 reads TGTGCCAGCAGCGCCCGACCTGGGACAGCTGAAAAACTGTTTTTT. It encodes CASSARPGTAEKLFF.

The genes are TRBV6-5 and TRBJ2-5; D is possibly TRBD1 (6 bases). V lost 8 bases and J 0 bases, leaving 7 bases between the germline ends. There are 12 residues in the CDR3. Germline V CDR1 and CDR2: MNHEY, SVGAGI. The CDR3 DNA follows: TGTGCCAGCTCAGGGGACCAAGAGACCCAGTACTTC. Its translation is CASSGDQETQYF.

The rearrangement joins TRBV18 to TRBJ1-2; perhaps TRBD1 as D (6 bases). The CDR3 contains 16 residues. The germline V gene has CDR1 KGHSH and CDR2 LQKENI. Trimming shortened V by 0 bases and J by 3 bases, and 14 bases separated the two germline ends. CDR3 residues: CASSPPYAGDHYGYTF. As DNA, the CDR3 is TGTGCCAGCTCACCACCTTATGCAGGGGATCACTATGGCTACACCTTC.

The V and J genes are TRBV19 and TRBJ2-3; 8 positions agree with TRBD1. From germline, CDR1 is LNHDA and CDR2 SQIVND (reference sequence). The CDR3 is 15 amino acids. V trimming: 4 bases; J trimming: 4 bases; junction bases outside the gene matches: 7. CDR3 amino acids: CASSNPGQGPDTQYF. The DNA for the CDR3 is TGTGCCAGTAGTAACCCTGGACAGGGCCCAGATACGCAGTATTTT.

The gene calls are TRBV12-3 or TRBV12-4 and TRBJ2-2; no clear D. The ends were cut back, 3 bases at V and 4 bases at J, with 3 bases in the middle. The CDR3 is 12 residues long. Here the CDR3 reads CASSFGTGELFF. The CDR3 DNA reads as TGTGCCAGCAGTTTCGGCACCGGGGAGCTGTTTTTT.

The V and J genes are TRBV19 and TRBJ1-2; tentative D call: TRBD1 (5 bases). V was cut by 3 bases and J by 8 bases, with 13 bases left in between. Germline CDR1 reads LNHDA; CDR2 reads SQIVND (reference sequence). CDR3 length: 13 residues. CDR3 in amino acids: CASSIQGESGYTF. In DNA form, the CDR3 reads TGTGCCAGTAGTATCCAGGGCGAGAGCGGCTACACCTTC.

This chain joins TRBV2 and TRBJ1-1, with 8 bases identical to TRBD1. The CDR3 is 15 residues long. J gave up 4 bases and V 6 bases, and 10 bases lay outside the gene matches. Germline V CDR1 and CDR2: SNHLY, FYNNEI. The chain's CDR3 is CASRGTDRGGTEAFF. For the CDR3, the DNA is TGTGCCAGCAGGGGGACAGACAGGGGAGGCACTGAAGCTTTCTTT.

This clone was counted only a few times. This CDR3 reads CASSPRVGTGGGNTIYF. The CDR3, as DNA: TGTGCCAGCAGCCCTAGGGTAGGGACAGGAGGTGGAAACACCATATATTTT. J is TRBJ1-3 and V is TRBV9; 8 bases are shared with TRBD1. The CDR3 sequence is 17 residues long. V lost 4 bases and J lost 3; bases outside the gene matches: 12. CDR1 and CDR2 from the germline V gene are SGDLS and YYNGEE.

The chain couples TRBV10-2 to TRBJ1-3; D is unresolved. CDR1 and CDR2 from the germline V gene are WSHSY and SAAADI. This CDR3 spans 15 amino acids. The germline V and J ends were trimmed by 1 base and 1 base, with 8 bases remaining between them. Here the CDR3 reads CASSEFPVSGNTIYF. The CDR3 DNA sequence: TGCGCCAGCAGTGAGTTTCCAGTTTCTGGAAACACCATATATTTT.